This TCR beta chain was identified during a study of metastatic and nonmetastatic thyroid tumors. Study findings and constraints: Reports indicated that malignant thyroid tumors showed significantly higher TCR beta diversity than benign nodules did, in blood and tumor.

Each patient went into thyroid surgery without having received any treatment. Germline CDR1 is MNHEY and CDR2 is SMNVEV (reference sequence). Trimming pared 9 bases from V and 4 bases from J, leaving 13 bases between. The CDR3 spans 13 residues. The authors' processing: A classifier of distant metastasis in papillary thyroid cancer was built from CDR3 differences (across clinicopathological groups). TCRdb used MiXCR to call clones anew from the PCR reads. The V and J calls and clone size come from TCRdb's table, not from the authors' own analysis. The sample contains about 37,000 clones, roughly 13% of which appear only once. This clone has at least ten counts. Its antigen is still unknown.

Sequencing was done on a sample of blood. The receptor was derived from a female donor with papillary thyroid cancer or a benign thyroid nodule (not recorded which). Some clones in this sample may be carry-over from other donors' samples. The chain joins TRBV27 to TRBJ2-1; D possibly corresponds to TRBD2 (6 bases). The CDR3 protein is CASKDYLYNEQFF. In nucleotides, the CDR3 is TGTGCCAGTAAGGACTACCTATACAATGAGCAGTTCTTC.